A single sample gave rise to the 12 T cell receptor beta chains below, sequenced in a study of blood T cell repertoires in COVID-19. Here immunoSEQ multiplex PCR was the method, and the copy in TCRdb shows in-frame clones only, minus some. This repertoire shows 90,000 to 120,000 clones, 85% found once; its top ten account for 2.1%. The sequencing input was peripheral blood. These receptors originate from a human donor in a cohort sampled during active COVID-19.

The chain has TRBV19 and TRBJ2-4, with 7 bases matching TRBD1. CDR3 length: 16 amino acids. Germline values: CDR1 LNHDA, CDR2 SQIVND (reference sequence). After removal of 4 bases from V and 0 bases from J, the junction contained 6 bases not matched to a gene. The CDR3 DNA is TGTGCCAGTAGTACCACAGGGGTATTAGCCAAAAACATTCAGTACTTC. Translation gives CASSTTGVLAKNIQYF.

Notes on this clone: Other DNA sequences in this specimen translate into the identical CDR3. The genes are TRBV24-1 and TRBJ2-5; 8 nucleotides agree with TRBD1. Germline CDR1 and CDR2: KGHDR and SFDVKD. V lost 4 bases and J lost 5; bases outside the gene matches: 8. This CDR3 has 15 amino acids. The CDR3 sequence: CATSDPQGAGETQYF. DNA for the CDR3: TGTGCCACCAGTGACCCTCAGGGGGCGGGGGAGACCCAGTACTTC.

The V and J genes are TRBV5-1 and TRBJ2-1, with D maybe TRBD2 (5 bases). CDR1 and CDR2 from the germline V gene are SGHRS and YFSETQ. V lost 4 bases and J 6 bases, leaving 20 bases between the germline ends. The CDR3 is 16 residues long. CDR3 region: CASSALTIPSGNEQFF. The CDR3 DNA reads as TGCGCCAGCAGCGCCCTGACTATCCCCTCTGGCAATGAGCAGTTCTTC.

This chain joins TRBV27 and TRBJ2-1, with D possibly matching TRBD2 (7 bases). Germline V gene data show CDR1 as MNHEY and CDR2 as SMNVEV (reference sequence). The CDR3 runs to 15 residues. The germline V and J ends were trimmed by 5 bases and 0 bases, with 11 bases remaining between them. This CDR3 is CASSPRGGSYNEQFF. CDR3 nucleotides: TGTGCCAGCAGTCCAAGGGGGGGCTCCTACAATGAGCAGTTCTTC.

In nucleotides, the CDR3 is TGTGCCAGCAGCCTCCCCGCGGGCCAGGGGGCGGTCTATGGCTACACCTTC. Its protein product is CASSLPAGQGAVYGYTF. The chain links TRBV28 to TRBJ1-2; 8 nucleotides line up with TRBD1. CDR3 length: 17 amino acids. The V and J ends lost 6 bases and 4 bases, in that order; junction bases with no gene match: 16. Germline V gives CDR1 MDHEN, CDR2 SYDVKM.

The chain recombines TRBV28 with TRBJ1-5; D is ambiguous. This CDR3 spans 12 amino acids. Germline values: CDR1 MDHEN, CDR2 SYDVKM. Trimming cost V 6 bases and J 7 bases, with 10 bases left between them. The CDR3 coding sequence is TGTGCCAGCAGCTCCGCCGAGCAGCCCCAGCATTTT. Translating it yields CASSSAEQPQHF.

CDR3: CASSATLAGGPPNEQFF. CDR3 in DNA: TGCGCCAGCAGCGCAACGCTAGCGGGAGGGCCGCCCAATGAGCAGTTCTTC. The chain uses TRBV5-1 and TRBJ2-1; 12 bases match TRBD2. The CDR3 sequence is 17 residues long. With V trimmed by 4 bases and J by 6 bases, 11 bases remained unmatched. Germline CDR1 is SGHRS and CDR2 is YFSETQ. The variable domain in full, with the rest retrieved from reference TRBV5-1 and TRBJ2-1, is KAGVTQTPRYLIKTRGQQVTLSCSPISGHRSVSWYQQTPGQGLQFLFEYFSETQRNKGNFPGRFSGRQFSNSRSEMNVSTLELGDSALYLCASSATLAGGPPNEQFFGPGTRLTVL.

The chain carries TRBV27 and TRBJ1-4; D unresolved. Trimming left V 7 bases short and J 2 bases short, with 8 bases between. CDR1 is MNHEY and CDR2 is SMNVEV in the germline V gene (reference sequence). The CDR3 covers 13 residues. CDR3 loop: CASKDTTNEKLFF. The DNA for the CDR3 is TGTGCCAGCAAAGACACTACTAATGAAAAACTGTTTTTT.

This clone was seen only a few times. The CDR3 DNA is TGCGCCAGCAAGGTGGACCCCGGGACTAGCGGAGAGACCCAGTACTTC. Residues: CASKVDPGTSGETQYF. The chain joins TRBV5-1 to TRBJ2-5; TRBD2 agrees at 11 bases. Germline V CDR1 and CDR2: SGHRS, YFSETQ. V trimming: 6 bases; J trimming: 4 bases; junction bases outside the gene matches: 11. The CDR3 contains 16 residues.

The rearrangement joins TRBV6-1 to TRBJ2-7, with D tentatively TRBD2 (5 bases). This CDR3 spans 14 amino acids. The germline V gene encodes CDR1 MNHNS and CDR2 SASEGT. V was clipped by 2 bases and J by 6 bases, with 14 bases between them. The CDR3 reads CASSEQSGFSEQYF. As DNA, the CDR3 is TGTGCCAGCAGTGAACAATCGGGGTTTTCCGAGCAGTACTTC.

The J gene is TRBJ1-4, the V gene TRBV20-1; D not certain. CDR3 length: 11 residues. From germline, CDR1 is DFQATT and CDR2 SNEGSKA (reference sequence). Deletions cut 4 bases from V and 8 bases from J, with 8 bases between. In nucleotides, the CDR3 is TGCAGTGCTATTAAACAGGAAAAACTGTTTTTT. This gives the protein CSAIKQEKLFF.

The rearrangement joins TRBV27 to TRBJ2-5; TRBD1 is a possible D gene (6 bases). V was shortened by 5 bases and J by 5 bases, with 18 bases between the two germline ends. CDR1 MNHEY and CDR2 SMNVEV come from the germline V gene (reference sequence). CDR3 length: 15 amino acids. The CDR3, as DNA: TGTGCCAGCAGTGCCTACCTCACAGGGTTGGAGACCCAGTACTTC. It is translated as CASSAYLTGLETQYF.